The clone carrying this T cell receptor beta chain occurred a few times. This entry belongs to a study of blood T cell repertoires in COVID-19. Study in general: The samples span acute and convalescent COVID-19 from the United States, Italy and Spain. The cDNA or gDNA used as material had been derived from T cells, B-cell-depleted T cells, or PBMCs.

Authors' methods: The authors estimated nucleated cell counts from reference gene primer amplification. The protocol was immunoSEQ multiplex PCR, while the TCRdb copy is restricted to in-frame clones and leaves out a portion. The D gene and trimming were derived from the DNA, and the V and J assignments and clone size from that table. The table has 200,000 to 300,000 clones, 75% to 90% seen once. The source is a woman aged 40 to 50 who had recovered from COVID-19. Sequencing was carried out using peripheral blood.

CDR3 bases: TGTGCCAGCGGCCGTGGGCCGAACACTGAAGCTTTCTTT. The encoded protein is CASGRGPNTEAFF. The chain is built from TRBV11-3 and TRBJ1-1, with D uncertain. Trimming shortened V by 8 bases and J by 1 base, and 11 bases separated the two germline ends. The CDR3 is made up of 13 amino acids. Germline loops: CDR1 SGHNT, CDR2 YENEEA.